Shown below are 2 T cell receptor beta chains from a single sample sequenced in a study of OX40 agonist ivuxolimab in advanced cancers. TCRdb keeps only in-frame clones here, not all; method: immunoSEQ multiplex PCR. The profile shows about 89,000 clones, roughly 90% of them singletons. Sample: CD4+ or CD8+ T cells sorted from blood, taken in a trial of the OX40 agonist ivuxolimab. All receptors come from an adult with an advanced solid tumor such as melanoma, head and neck, liver or kidney cancer.

This clone was recorded once. V and J are TRBV19 and TRBJ1-2, with TRBD1 as a possible D gene (5 bases). From germline, CDR1 is LNHDA and CDR2 SQIVND (reference sequence). The V end lost 3 bases, the J end lost 7 bases, and 15 bases lay between the germline ends. The CDR3 is 14 residues long. The CDR3 region is CASSIQGGVFGYTF. CDR3 in DNA: TGTGCCAGTAGTATCCAGGGAGGTGTTTTTGGCTACACCTTC.

V usage is TRBV5-1 and J usage is TRBJ2-3, with D unresolved. TRBJ1-5 explains the end of the DNA better; the J call may be wrong. Germline CDR1 SGHRS, CDR2 YFSETQ. The length of the CDR3 is 13 residues. CDR3 DNA: TGCGCCAGCAGCTTGGATTTAGCAGATACGCAGCATTTT. Protein: CASSLDLADTQHF.